This T cell receptor beta chain originates from a study of blood T cell repertoires in COVID-19. Study-level information: Sites in the United States, Italy and Spain provided acute and convalescent COVID-19 samples. From T cells, B-cell-depleted T cells, or PBMCs came the material, which was cDNA or gDNA.

The germline V gene has CDR1 LNHDA and CDR2 SQIVND (reference sequence). This CDR3 spans 15 amino acids. Trimming removed 7 bases from V and 1 base from J, with 14 bases in between. Authors' processing steps: Researchers report that nucleated cell counts were estimated from reference gene primer amplification. TCRdb keeps only in-frame clones here, not all; method: immunoSEQ multiplex PCR. V and J calls plus clone size are reproduced from that table; the DNA served to infer D and trimming. The data contain approximately 180,000 clones, roughly 88% of them singletons. This clone has only one observation.

This TCR derives from a human donor with active or convalescent COVID-19. The donor label of this sample is uncertain. The gene calls are TRBV19 and TRBJ1-5; D unclear. Sequencing was carried out using peripheral blood. The CDR3 here is CASTTTTRSNQPQHF. In DNA form, the CDR3 reads TGTGCCAGTACCACAACAACTAGAAGCAATCAGCCCCAGCATTTT. The full variable domain, its missing parts supplied by reference TRBV19 and TRBJ1-5, is DGGITQSPKYLFRKEGQNVTLSCEQNLNHDAMYWYRQDPGQGLRLIYYSQIVNDFQKGDIAEGYSVSREKKESFPLTVTSAQKNPTAFYLCASTTTTRSNQPQHFGDGTRLSIL.